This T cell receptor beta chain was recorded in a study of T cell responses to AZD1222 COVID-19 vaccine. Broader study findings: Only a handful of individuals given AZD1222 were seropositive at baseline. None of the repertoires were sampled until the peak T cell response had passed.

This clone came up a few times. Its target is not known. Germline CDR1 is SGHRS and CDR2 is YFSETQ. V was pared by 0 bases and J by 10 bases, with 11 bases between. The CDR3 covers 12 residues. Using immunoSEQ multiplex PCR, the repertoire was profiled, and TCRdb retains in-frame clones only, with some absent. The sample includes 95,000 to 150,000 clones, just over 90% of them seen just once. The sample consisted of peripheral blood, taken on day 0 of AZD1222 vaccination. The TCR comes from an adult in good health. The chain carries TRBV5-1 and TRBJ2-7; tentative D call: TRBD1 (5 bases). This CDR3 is CASSLAGDSQYF. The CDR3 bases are TGCGCCAGCAGCTTGGCCGGTGACAGCCAGTACTTC.